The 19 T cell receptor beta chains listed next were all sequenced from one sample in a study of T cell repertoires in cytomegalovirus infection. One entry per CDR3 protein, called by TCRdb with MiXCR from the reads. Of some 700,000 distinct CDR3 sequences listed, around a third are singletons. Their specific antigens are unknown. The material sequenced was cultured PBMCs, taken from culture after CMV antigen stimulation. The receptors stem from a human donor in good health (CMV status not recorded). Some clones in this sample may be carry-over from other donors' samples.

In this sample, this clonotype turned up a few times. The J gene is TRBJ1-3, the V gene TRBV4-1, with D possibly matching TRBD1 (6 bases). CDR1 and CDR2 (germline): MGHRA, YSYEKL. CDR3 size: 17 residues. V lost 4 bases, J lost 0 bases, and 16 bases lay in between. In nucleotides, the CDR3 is TGCGCCAGCAGCCTCATACTGGACAGCTACTCTGGAAACACCATATATTTT. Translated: CASSLILDSYSGNTIYF.

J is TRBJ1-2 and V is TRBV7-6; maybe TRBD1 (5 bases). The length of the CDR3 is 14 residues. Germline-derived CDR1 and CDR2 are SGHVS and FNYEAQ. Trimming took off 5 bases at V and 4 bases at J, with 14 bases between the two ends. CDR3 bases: TGTGCCAGCAGCCTCGATGCAGGGATCTATGGCTACACCTTC. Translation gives CASSLDAGIYGYTF.

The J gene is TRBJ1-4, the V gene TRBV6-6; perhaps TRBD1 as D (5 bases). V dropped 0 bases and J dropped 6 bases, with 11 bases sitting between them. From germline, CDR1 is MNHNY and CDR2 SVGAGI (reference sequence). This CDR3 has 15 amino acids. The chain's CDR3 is CASSYSWGRDEKLFF. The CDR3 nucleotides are TGTGCCAGCAGTTACTCGTGGGGGAGGGATGAAAAACTGTTTTTT.

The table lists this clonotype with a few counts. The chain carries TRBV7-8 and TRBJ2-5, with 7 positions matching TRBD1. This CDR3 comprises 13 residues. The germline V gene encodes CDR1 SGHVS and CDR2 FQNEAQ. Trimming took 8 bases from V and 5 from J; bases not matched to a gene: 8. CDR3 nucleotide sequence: TGTGCCAGCGGCAGGGGGTGGGGGGAGACCCAGTACTTC. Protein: CASGRGWGETQYF. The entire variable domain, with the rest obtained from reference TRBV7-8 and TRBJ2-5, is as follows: GAGVSQSPRYKVAKRGQDVALRCDPISGHVSLFWYQQALGQGPEFLTYFQNEAQLDKSGLPSDRFFAERPEGSVSTLKIQRTQQEDSAVYLCASGRGWGETQYFGPGTRLLVL.

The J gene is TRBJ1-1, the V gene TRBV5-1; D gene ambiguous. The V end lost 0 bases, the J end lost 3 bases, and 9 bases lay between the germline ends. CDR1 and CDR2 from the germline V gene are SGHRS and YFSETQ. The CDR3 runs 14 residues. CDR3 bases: TGCGCCAGCAGCTTGGCACCCGGGCACACTGAAGCTTTCTTT. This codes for CASSLAPGHTEAFF.

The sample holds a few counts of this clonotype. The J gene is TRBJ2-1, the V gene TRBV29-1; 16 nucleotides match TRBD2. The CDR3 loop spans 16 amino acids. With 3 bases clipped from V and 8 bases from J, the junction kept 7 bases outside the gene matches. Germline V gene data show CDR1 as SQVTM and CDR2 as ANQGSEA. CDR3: CSVEAGTSGGADEQFF. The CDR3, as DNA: TGCAGCGTTGAGGCCGGGACTAGCGGGGGGGCAGATGAGCAGTTCTTC.

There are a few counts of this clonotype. The CDR3 sequence is CATIRGDTDTQYF. The CDR3 coding sequence is TGTGCCACAATACGGGGGGACACAGATACGCAGTATTTT. The chain joins TRBV15 to TRBJ2-3, with TRBD2 matching 7 bases. The CDR3 has 13 amino acids. The J segment lost 2 bases and the V segment lost 9 bases, leaving 5 bases of the junction unmatched. CDR1 is LNHNV and CDR2 is YYDKDF in the germline V gene (reference sequence).

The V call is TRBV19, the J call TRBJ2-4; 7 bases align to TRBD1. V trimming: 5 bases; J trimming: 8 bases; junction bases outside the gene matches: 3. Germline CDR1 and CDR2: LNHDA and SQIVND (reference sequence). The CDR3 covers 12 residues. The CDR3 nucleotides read TGTGCCAGTAGTGTAACAGGGGACATTCAGTACTTC. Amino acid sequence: CASSVTGDIQYF.

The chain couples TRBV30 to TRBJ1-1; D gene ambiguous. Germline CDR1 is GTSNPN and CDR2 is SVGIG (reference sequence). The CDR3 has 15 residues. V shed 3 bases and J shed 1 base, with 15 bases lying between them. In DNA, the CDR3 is TGTGCCTGGAGCCTCATCGGACGGGGGAACACTGAAGCTTTCTTT. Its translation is CAWSLIGRGNTEAFF.

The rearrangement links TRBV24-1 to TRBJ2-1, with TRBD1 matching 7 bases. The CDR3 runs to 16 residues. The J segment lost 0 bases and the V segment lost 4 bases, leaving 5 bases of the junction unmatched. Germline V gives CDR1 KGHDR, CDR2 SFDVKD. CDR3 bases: TGTGCCACCAGTGAATCAGGGGGACGCTCCTACAATGAGCAGTTCTTC. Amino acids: CATSESGGRSYNEQFF.

The chain's CDR3 is CSANKLETDTQYF. The CDR3 bases are TGCAGTGCTAATAAGTTGGAAACAGATACGCAGTATTTT. The genes are TRBV20-1 and TRBJ2-3; no firm D call. This CDR3 has 13 amino acids. Germline CDR1 and CDR2: DFQATT and SNEGSKA (reference sequence). Trimming cost V 4 bases and J 3 bases, with 11 bases left between them.

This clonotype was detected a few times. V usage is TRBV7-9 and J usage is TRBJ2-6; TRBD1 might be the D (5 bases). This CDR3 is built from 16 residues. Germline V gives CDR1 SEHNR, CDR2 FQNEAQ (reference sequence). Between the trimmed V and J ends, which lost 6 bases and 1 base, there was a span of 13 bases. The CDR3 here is CASSFTGYSGANVLTF. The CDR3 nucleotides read TGTGCCAGCAGTTTTACAGGTTATTCTGGGGCCAACGTCCTGACTTTC. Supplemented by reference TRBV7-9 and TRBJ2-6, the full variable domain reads DTGVSQNPRHKITKRGQNVTFRCDPISEHNRLYWYRQTLGQGPEFLTYFQNEAQLEKSRLLSDRFSAERPKGSFSTLEIQRTEQGDSAMYLCASSFTGYSGANVLTFGAGSRLTVL.

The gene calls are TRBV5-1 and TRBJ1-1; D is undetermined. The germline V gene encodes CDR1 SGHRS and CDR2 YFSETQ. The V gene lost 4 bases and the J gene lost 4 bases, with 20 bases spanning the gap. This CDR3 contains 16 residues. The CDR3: CASSRGGLILGTEAFF. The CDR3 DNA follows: TGCGCCAGCAGCCGGGGTGGCCTGATCCTGGGCACTGAAGCTTTCTTT.

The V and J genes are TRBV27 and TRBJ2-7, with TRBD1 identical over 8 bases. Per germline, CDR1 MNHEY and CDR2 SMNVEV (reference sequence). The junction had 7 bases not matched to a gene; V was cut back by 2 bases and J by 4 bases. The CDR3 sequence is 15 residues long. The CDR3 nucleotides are TGTGCCAGCAGTTTACGGAGGACAGGGAATTACGAGCAGTACTTC. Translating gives CASSLRRTGNYEQYF.

CDR3 region: CASSTGLSEAFF. The CDR3 nucleotides are TGTGCCAGCAGCACAGGGTTATCTGAAGCTTTCTTT. This sequence joins TRBV28 and TRBJ1-1; TRBD1 might be the D (6 bases). Trimming cost V 6 bases and J 6 bases, with 11 bases left between them. Germline assignment: CDR1 MDHEN and CDR2 SYDVKM. The CDR3 has 12 residues.

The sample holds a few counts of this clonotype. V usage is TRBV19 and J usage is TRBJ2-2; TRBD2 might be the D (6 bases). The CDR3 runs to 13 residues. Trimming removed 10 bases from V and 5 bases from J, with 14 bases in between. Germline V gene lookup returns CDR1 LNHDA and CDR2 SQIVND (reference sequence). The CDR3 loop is CATILLATGELFF. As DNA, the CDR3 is TGTGCCACCATCCTCCTAGCGACCGGGGAGCTGTTTTTT.

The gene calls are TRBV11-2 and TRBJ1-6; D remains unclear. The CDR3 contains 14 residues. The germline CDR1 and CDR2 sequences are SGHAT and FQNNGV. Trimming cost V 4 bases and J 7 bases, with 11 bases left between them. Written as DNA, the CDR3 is TGTGCCAGCAGCTATAAGGCGGGAAATTCACCCCTCCACTTT. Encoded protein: CASSYKAGNSPLHF.

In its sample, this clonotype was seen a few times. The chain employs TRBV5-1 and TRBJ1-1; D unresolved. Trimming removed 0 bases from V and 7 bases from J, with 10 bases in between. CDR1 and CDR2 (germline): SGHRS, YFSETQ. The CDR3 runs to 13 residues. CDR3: CASSLGQAVEAFF. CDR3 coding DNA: TGCGCCAGCAGCTTGGGGCAGGCGGTTGAAGCTTTCTTT.

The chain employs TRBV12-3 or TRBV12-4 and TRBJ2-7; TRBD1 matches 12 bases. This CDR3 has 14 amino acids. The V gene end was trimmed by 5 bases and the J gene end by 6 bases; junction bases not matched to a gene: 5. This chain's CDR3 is CASSRGQGAGEQYF. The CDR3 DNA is TGTGCCAGCAGTAGGGGACAGGGGGCAGGCGAGCAGTACTTC.